These 18 T cell receptor beta chains were all obtained from the same sample, sequenced in a study of cytomegalovirus exposure and HLA in healthy donors. The PCR contained 60 Vbeta and 13 Jbeta primers. Assay: immunoSEQ multiplex PCR; the TCRdb copy retains only in-frame clones and omits some. Altogether 200,000 to 250,000 clones are present, just over 75% being singletons, with the ten largest covering less than 3.5%. Material: PBMCs. Receptor source: a woman in her sixties or seventies in good health and CMV-seropositive.

The DNA of the CDR3 is TGCGCCAGCAGCCAAGATGACAGAAGGGATAAAAACATTCAGTACTTC. Translation: CASSQDDRRDKNIQYF. The rearrangement links TRBV4-3 to TRBJ2-4, with a possible D match to TRBD1 (5 bases). Germline lookup yields CDR1 LGHNA and CDR2 YSLEER. The CDR3 extends over 16 amino acids. Trimming left V 0 bases short and J 4 bases short, with 13 bases between.

The chain has TRBV5-1 and TRBJ1-2; 9 bases align to TRBD1. Germline V gene sequence: CDR1 SGHRS, CDR2 YFSETQ. The CDR3 is 15 amino acids. J gave up 6 bases and V 4 bases, and 10 bases lay outside the gene matches. CDR3 amino acids: CASSPGQGAFHGYTF. The CDR3 coding sequence is TGCGCCAGCAGCCCGGGACAGGGCGCCTTTCATGGCTACACCTTC.

The chain recombines TRBV5-6 with TRBJ2-7, with TRBD2 identical over 12 bases. Germline assignment: CDR1 SGHDT and CDR2 YYEEEE. The CDR3 length is 16 residues. Trimming at V came to 4 bases and at J to 5 bases, leaving 10 bases not matched to a gene. CDR3 DNA: TGTGCCAGCAGCAACCCTTTGCTAGCGGGAGGGCACGAGCAGTACTTC. Residues: CASSNPLLAGGHEQYF.

V gene TRBV13 combines with J gene TRBJ2-3, with TRBD2 identical over 12 bases. The CDR3 has 18 amino acids. V trimming: 4 bases; J trimming: 0 bases; junction bases outside the gene matches: 8. Looked up from germline, CDR1 is PRHDT and CDR2 is FYEKMQ (reference sequence). Here the CDR3 reads CASSSYLAGGPSTDTQYF. Written as DNA, the CDR3 is TGTGCCAGCAGCTCATATCTAGCGGGAGGGCCGAGCACAGATACGCAGTATTTT.

The J gene is TRBJ1-5, the V gene TRBV23-1; 8 bases align to TRBD1. TRBV23-1 has ORF status, its function being uncertain. The CDR3 is 13 amino acids. V dropped 7 bases and J dropped 7; count of bases not matched to a gene: 6. CDR3: CASTWTGNQPQHF. The CDR3 nucleotides are TGCGCCAGCACCTGGACAGGGAACCAGCCCCAGCATTTT.

The chain is built from TRBV7-9 and TRBJ2-7; maybe TRBD1 (6 bases). The germline CDR1 and CDR2 sequences are SEHNR and FQNEAQ (reference sequence). The CDR3 consists of 16 residues. The germline V and J ends were trimmed by 1 base and 0 bases, with 13 bases remaining between them. This CDR3 is CASSLVDWTDSYEQYF. DNA for the CDR3: TGTGCCAGCAGCTTAGTAGACTGGACAGACTCCTACGAGCAGTACTTC.

This clone was counted a single time. V is TRBV15 and J is TRBJ2-2; D remains ambiguous. Germline CDR1 is LNHNV and CDR2 is YYDKDF (reference sequence). The CDR3 contains 13 residues. Trimming stripped 0 bases from V and 7 bases from J, with 6 bases between. CDR3 sequence reads: CATSRDRGGELFF. CDR3 in DNA: TGTGCCACCAGCAGAGATCGAGGCGGGGAGCTGTTTTTT.

This sequence joins TRBV6-5 and TRBJ1-5; 9 positions agree with TRBD1. The CDR3 totals 16 residues. Germline V lookup: CDR1 MNHEY, CDR2 SVGAGI. Trimming cost V 0 bases and J 7 bases; bases outside gene matches: 7. The CDR3 nucleotides are TGTGCCAGCAGTTACTCCTGGGGACAGGGCGAGCAGCCCCAGCATTTT. Translation gives CASSYSWGQGEQPQHF.

The V gene is TRBV5-1, the J gene TRBJ2-2; 7 bases line up with TRBD1. J lost 4 bases, V lost 4 bases, and 10 bases had no gene match. Germline CDR1 and CDR2: SGHRS and YFSETQ. This CDR3 contains 16 residues. CDR3 bases: TGCGCCAGCAGCCCCTTTGGGGGACAGTCCACCGGGGAGCTGTTTTTT. Its protein is CASSPFGGQSTGELFF.

This clone has just a few counts. This chain uses TRBV10-3 with TRBJ1-4; the D gene is possibly TRBD1 (5 bases). The CDR3 has 14 amino acids. The V gene's germline CDR1 is ENHRY and CDR2 SYGVKD. Trimming cost V 1 base and J 4 bases, with 7 bases left between them. DNA for the CDR3: TGTGCCATCAGTGAGTTGCAGGGTAATGAAAAACTGTTTTTT. It encodes CAISELQGNEKLFF.

The chain couples TRBV2 to TRBJ1-3; D is unclear. CDR1 and CDR2 from the germline V gene are SNHLY and FYNNEI. With 6 bases removed from V and 4 bases from J, the gap between germline ends came to 4 bases. This CDR3 is built from 11 residues. The CDR3 coding sequence is TGTGCCAGCAGAGCGGGAAACACCATATATTTT. Residues: CASRAGNTIYF.

V usage is TRBV9 and J usage is TRBJ1-1; a weak D match, TRBD1 (5 bases). This CDR3 is built from 14 residues. V gave up 4 bases and J gave up 8 bases, with 18 bases separating them. Germline V gene data show CDR1 as SGDLS and CDR2 as YYNGEE. CDR3 DNA: TGTGCCAGCAGCAAGCAGGTTGCGGGGGAAGAAGCTTTCTTT. Amino acid sequence: CASSKQVAGEEAFF. Full variable domain (remainder filled in from reference TRBV9 and TRBJ1-1): DSGVTQTPKHLITATGQRVTLRCSPRSGDLSVYWYQQSLDQGLQFLIQYYNGEERAKGNILERFSAQQFPDLHSELNLSSLELGDSALYFCASSKQVAGEEAFFGQGTRLTVV.

As to this clone: The junction shows a germline mismatch at one end, possibly a read error. The V gene is TRBV28, the J gene TRBJ1-3; the match to TRBD1 covers 7 bases. The CDR3 is made up of 11 amino acids. The germline CDR1 and CDR2 sequences are MDHEN and SYDVKM. CDR3 sequence reads: CASSSDRELVF. CDR3 DNA sequence: TGTGCCAGCAGTAGCGACAGGGAACTAGTTTTT.

The chain uses TRBV30 and TRBJ2-4; possibly TRBD2 for D (6 bases). V was shortened by 0 bases and J by 3 bases, with 12 bases between the two germline ends. The CDR3 consists of 15 residues. Germline CDR1 and CDR2: GTSNPN and SVGIG (reference sequence). In nucleotides, the CDR3 is TGTGCCTGGAGTGTAGGAGGGGTTGGCAAAAACATTCAGTACTTC. This encodes CAWSVGGVGKNIQYF.

This clone has a handful of counts. The rearrangement joins TRBV11-2 to TRBJ1-2; D is uncertain. The CDR3 has 13 amino acids. In germline, CDR1 is SGHAT, CDR2 FQNNGV. V shed 5 bases and J shed 4 bases, with 11 bases lying between them. This chain's CDR3 is CASSNEGSYGYTF. The CDR3 DNA reads TGTGCCAGCAGCAACGAGGGATCCTATGGCTACACCTTC.

The chain recombines TRBV5-6 with TRBJ1-1, with 8 bases that match TRBD1. The J segment lost 6 bases and the V segment lost 5 bases, leaving 6 bases of the junction unmatched. CDR1 and CDR2 from the germline V gene are SGHDT and YYEEEE. The CDR3 is 13 amino acids. As DNA, the CDR3 is TGTGCCAGCAGGCGGGACAGGCTCGCTGAAGCTTTCTTT. Its protein product is CASRRDRLAEAFF.

V gene TRBV27 combines with J gene TRBJ1-2; D uncertain. The CDR3 runs to 19 residues. Germline CDR1 is MNHEY and CDR2 is SMNVEV (reference sequence). Trimming took off 0 bases at V and 2 bases at J, with 22 bases between the two ends. Here the CDR3 DNA reads TGTGCCAGCAGTTTATCGAACCGGGTCACTAACTATGGCAACTATGGCTACACCTTC. Its protein product is CASSLSNRVTNYGNYGYTF.

V gene TRBV7-3 combines with J gene TRBJ2-1; 8 bases are a match to TRBD1. V shed 5 bases, J shed 0 bases, and the junction held 6 bases outside the gene matches. Per the germline V gene, CDR1 is SGHTA and CDR2 is FQGTGA. CDR3 length: 16 amino acids. CDR3 residues: CASSIRQGSSYNEQFF. CDR3 in DNA: TGTGCCAGCAGCATACGACAGGGGTCCTCCTACAATGAGCAGTTCTTC.